This is a list of T cell receptor beta chains from one sample in a study of control samples from healthy donors and cancer patients. The repertoire was sequenced with immunoSEQ multiplex PCR; TCRdb's copy has only in-frame clones and lacks some. The sample comprises around 100,000 clones, roughly 84% of which are singletons, and 18% rests with the top ten. The source material was blood. These TCRs come from a woman in her forties or fifties in good health. Both conserved end residues are part of each CDR3. The D gene is left open where the match is weak. Clone size is shown for a subset of rows, as once, few, many or a class of expanded clone.

size	V	D	J	CDR3	DNA
NA	TRBV7-9	TRBD2	TRBJ2-7	CAGRAGGSYEQYF	TGTGCCGGAAGGGCGGGGGGCTCCTACGAGCAGTACTTC
NA	TRBV6-6	NA	TRBJ1-5	CASRVPGAYSNQPQHF	TGTGCCAGCAGGGTCCCAGGGGCCTATAGCAATCAGCCCCAGCATTTT
NA	TRBV11-2	NA	TRBJ1-2	CASSLGPQGRYGYTF	TGTGCCAGCAGCTTAGGCCCGCAGGGGAGGTATGGCTACACCTTC
NA	TRBV12-3/TRBV12-4	NA	TRBJ1-3	CASSWPPGDTIYF	TGTGCCAGCAGCTGGCCCCCAGGGGACACCATATATTTT
NA	TRBV3-1/TRBV3-2	TRBD1	TRBJ2-7	CASSQDRPPPEQYF	TGTGCCAGTTCGCAGGACAGGCCTCCCCCGGAGCAGTACTTC
NA	TRBV12-3/TRBV12-4	NA	TRBJ1-3	CASSLVGGNTIYF	TGTGCCAGCAGTTTAGTGGGGGGAAACACCATATATTTT
NA	TRBV6-5	TRBD1	TRBJ2-7	CASSYSLAGQAEQYF	TGTGCCAGCAGTTACTCCCTTGCGGGACAGGCCGAGCAGTACTTC
NA	TRBV19	NA	TRBJ1-5	CASSIGWTAGYYQPQHF	TGTGCCAGTAGTATAGGTTGGACAGCGGGCTATTATCAGCCCCAGCATTTT
NA	TRBV7-2	NA	TRBJ1-2	CASSLAGEDTF	TGTGCCAGCAGCTTAGCGGGGGAAGATACCTTC
NA	TRBV7-8	NA	TRBJ2-4	CASSWEPGHKNIQYF	TGTGCCAGCAGCTGGGAACCGGGACACAAAAACATTCAGTACTTC
once	TRBV6-4	NA	TRBJ2-1	CASSEFGGESYNEQFF	TGTGCCAGCAGTGAATTCGGGGGTGAATCCTACAATGAGCAGTTCTTC
NA	TRBV30	NA	TRBJ1-1	CAWSVPYGNAEAFF	TGTGCCTGGAGTGTACCTTACGGGAACGCTGAAGCTTTCTTT
NA	TRBV3-1/TRBV3-2	NA	TRBJ1-3	CASSQDTGLTIYF	TGTGCCAGCAGCCAAGATACCGGGCTCACCATATATTTT
NA	TRBV6-5	TRBD1	TRBJ2-2	CASSLDRGIGELFF	TGTGCCAGCAGTTTGGACAGGGGGATCGGGGAGCTGTTTTTT
NA	TRBV29-1	NA	TRBJ1-2	CSVEKGNYGYTF	TGCAGCGTTGAAAAAGGGAACTATGGCTACACCTTC
NA	TRBV5-6	NA	TRBJ1-6	CASSPARGRRNSPLHF	TGTGCCAGCAGCCCCGCAAGGGGAAGACGGAATTCACCCCTCCACTTT
NA	TRBV6-5	NA	TRBJ1-5	CASSKTEYSNQPQHF	TGTGCCAGCAGTAAGACAGAGTATAGCAATCAGCCCCAGCATTTT
NA	TRBV19	NA	TRBJ2-7	CASSLTGGRSYEQYF	TGTGCCAGTAGCTTGACTGGGGGGAGGTCCTACGAGCAGTACTTC
NA	TRBV6-2/TRBV6-3	NA	TRBJ1-5	CASSLLGGLYVNQPQHF	TGTGCCAGCAGCCTATTGGGAGGACTGTATGTCAATCAGCCCCAGCATTTT
NA	TRBV12-5	NA	TRBJ2-1	CASGFGGTNYNEQFF	TGTGCTAGTGGTTTCGGCGGGACAAACTACAATGAGCAGTTCTTC
NA	TRBV19	NA	TRBJ2-3	CASRRGGGGVDTQYF	TGTGCCAGTAGACGAGGGGGTGGTGGGGTAGATACGCAGTATTTT
NA	TRBV5-1	NA	TRBJ1-5	CASSSPGMPQHF	TGCGCCAGCAGCTCCCCGGGGATGCCCCAGCATTTT
NA	TRBV7-9	NA	TRBJ1-1	CASSPTGPTEISNTEAFF	TGTGCCAGCAGCCCGACAGGACCTACAGAGATCTCGAACACTGAAGCTTTCTTT
few	TRBV5-4	TRBD1	TRBJ1-2	CASKGQGYGYTF	TGTGCCAGCAAGGGACAGGGCTATGGCTACACCTTC
NA	TRBV2	TRBD2	TRBJ2-1	CASSRSSSGGAHEQFF	TGTGCCAGCAGCCGATCGTCTAGCGGGGGGGCACATGAGCAGTTCTTC
NA	TRBV19	TRBD1	TRBJ2-1	CASRAGTGGSGGQFF	TGTGCCAGTAGGGCCGGGACAGGGGGATCCGGGGGGCAGTTCTTC
NA	TRBV18	TRBD1	TRBJ2-5	CASSPLSTGTGDETQYF	TGTGCCAGCTCACCACTTTCCACCGGGACAGGGGACGAGACCCAGTACTTC
NA	TRBV5-1	TRBD1	TRBJ1-1	CASSLVPGGMNTEAFF	TGCGCCAGCAGCTTGGTGCCAGGGGGCATGAACACTGAAGCTTTCTTT
once	TRBV19	NA	TRBJ1-1	CASSGSRGNTEAFF	TGTGCCAGTAGTGGGTCCAGGGGGAACACTGAAGCTTTCTTT